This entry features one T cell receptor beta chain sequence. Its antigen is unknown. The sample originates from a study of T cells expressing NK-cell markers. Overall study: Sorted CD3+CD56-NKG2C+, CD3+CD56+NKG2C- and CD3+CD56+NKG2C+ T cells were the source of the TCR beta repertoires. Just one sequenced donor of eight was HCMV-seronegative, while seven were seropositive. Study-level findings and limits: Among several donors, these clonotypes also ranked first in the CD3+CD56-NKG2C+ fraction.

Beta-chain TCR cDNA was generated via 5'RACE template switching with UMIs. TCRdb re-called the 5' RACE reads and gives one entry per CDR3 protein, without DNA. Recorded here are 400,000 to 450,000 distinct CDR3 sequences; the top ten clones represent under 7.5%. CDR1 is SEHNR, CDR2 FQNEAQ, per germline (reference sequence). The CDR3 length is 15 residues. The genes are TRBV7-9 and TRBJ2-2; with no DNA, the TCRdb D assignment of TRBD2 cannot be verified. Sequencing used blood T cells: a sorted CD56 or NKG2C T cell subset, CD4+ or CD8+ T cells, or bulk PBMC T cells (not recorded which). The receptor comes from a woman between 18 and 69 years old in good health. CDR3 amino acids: CASSREGGNTGELFF.